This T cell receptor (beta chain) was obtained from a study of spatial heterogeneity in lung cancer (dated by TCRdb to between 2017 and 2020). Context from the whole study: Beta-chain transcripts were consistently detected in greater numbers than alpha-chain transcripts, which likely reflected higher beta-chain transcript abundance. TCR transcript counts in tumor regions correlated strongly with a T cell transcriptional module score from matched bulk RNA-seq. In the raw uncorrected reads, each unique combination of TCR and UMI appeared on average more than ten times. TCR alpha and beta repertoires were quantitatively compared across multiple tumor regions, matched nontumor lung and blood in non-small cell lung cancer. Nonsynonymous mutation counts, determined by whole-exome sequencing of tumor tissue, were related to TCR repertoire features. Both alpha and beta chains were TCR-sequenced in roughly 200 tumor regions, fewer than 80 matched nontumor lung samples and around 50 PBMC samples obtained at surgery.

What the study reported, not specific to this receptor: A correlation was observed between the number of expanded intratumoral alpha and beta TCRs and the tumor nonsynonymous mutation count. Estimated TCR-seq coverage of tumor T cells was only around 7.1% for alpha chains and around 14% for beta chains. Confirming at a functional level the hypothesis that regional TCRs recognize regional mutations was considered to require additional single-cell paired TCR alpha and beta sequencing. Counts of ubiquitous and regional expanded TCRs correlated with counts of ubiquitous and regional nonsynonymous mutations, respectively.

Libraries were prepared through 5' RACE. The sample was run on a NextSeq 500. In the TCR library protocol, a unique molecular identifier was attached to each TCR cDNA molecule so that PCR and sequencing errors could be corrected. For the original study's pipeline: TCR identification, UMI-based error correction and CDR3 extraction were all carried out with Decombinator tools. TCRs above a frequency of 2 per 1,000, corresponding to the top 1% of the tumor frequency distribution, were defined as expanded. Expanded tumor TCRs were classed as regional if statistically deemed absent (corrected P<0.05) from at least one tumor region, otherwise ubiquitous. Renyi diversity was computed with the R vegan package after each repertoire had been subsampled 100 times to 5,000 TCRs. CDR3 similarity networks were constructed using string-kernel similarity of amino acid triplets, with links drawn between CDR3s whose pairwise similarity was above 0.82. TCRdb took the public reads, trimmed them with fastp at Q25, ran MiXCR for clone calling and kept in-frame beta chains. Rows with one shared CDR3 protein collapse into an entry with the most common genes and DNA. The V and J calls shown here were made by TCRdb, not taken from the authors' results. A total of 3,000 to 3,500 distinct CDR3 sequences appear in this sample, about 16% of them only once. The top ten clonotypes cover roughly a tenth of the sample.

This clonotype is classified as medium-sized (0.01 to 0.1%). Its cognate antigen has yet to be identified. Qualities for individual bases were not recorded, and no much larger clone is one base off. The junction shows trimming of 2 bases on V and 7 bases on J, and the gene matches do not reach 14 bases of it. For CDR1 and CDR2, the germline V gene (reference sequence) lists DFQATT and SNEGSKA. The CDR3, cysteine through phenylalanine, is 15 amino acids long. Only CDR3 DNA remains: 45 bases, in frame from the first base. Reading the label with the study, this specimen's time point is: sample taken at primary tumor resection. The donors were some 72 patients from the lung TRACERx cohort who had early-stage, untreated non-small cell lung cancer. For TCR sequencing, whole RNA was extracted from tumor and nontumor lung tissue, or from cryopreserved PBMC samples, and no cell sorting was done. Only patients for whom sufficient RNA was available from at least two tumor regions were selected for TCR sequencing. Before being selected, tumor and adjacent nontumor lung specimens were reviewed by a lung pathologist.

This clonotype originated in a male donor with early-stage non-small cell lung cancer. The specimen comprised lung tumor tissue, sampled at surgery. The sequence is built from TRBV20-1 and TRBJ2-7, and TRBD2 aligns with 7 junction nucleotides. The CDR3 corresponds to CSARLDGRKTGEQYF. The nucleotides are TGCAGTGCTAGACTCGACGGGAGGAAGACGGGAGAGCAGTACTTC.